This TCR beta chain was profiled in a study of shared clonotypes between healthy human individuals. The wider study: Used for every donor were three CD4 naive, three CD4 memory, two CD8 naive and one CD8 memory plate.

Germline V CDR1 and CDR2: SEHNR, FQNEAQ (reference sequence). J was trimmed by 6 bases and V by 4 bases; bases with no gene match: 12. The CDR3 extends over 18 amino acids. Naive CD8 populations comprised CD45RO-negative cells positively selected for CCR7, excluding terminally differentiated effector memory CD45RA+ cells. Adult donors, all healthy and HIV-negative, had no recent acute infections or vaccinations. With regard to this clone: Its cognate antigen is unknown.

Measured with immunoSEQ multiplex PCR; TCRdb has only the in-frame clones, and not every one. The table shows approximately 1.9 million clones, with just over 90% occurring only once. Whole-study findings and limits: How much donors shared clonotypes was expected to be affected by sequencing depth.

The receptor's source is a young man in good health. Some clones in this sample may be carry-over from other donors' samples. The specimen sequenced was naive CD8+ T cells from PBMCs. The V and J genes are TRBV7-9 and TRBJ2-1, with 13 nucleotides matching TRBD2. Written as DNA, the CDR3 is TGTGCCAGCAGCTCACCCTCCCCGGGACTAGCGGGATTCAATGAGCAGTTCTTC. It yields the protein CASSSPSPGLAGFNEQFF.